The 15 T cell receptor beta chains in this list originate from one sample, sequenced in a study of T cells expressing NK-cell markers (dated by TCRdb to the early 2020s). Receptor amplification or capture employed 5' RACE. The instrument given in TCRdb is Illumina HiSeq 2000. TCRdb reprocessed the public reads and reports one entry per CDR3 protein sequence, without DNA. The data table for this sample lists some 440,000 distinct CDR3 sequences. The top ten clonotypes cover over 1.1% of the sample. The sample comprised blood T cells: a sorted CD56 or NKG2C T cell subset, CD4+ or CD8+ T cells, or bulk PBMC T cells (not recorded which). These receptors were collected from a woman in her fifties or sixties in good health. Donor details come from another sample of the same person, matched by shared clones.

The V and J genes are TRBV20-1 and TRBJ1-4. CDR1 and CDR2 (germline): DFQATT, SNEGSKA (reference sequence). The CDR3 consists of 15 residues. CDR3: CSARASPVTNEKLFF.

The V call is TRBV7-9, the J call TRBJ1-1; TCRdb gives TRBD1 as the D gene, but with no DNA this cannot be confirmed. The CDR3 covers 15 residues. Germline V gene data show CDR1 as SEHNR and CDR2 as FQNEAQ (reference sequence). The CDR3 is CASSLPKGMNTEAFF.

The J gene is TRBJ2-7, the V gene TRBV9. Germline assignment: CDR1 SGDLS and CDR2 YYNGEE. The CDR3 runs 16 residues. CDR3 protein: CASSPEPHQVLYEQYF.

The chain carries TRBV7-2 and TRBJ2-5. This CDR3 has 12 residues. Germline V gene lookup returns CDR1 SGHTA and CDR2 FQGNSA. CDR3 residues: CASSLESETQYF.

The chain joins TRBV28 to TRBJ2-2; TCRdb selects TRBD1, and the lack of DNA leaves this call unchecked. Germline lookup yields CDR1 MDHEN and CDR2 SYDVKM. The CDR3 runs 13 residues. CDR3: CASTSRGSGELFF.

The rearrangement links TRBV24-1 to TRBJ2-5; TCRdb returns TRBD1, unconfirmable since there is no DNA. From germline, CDR1 is KGHDR and CDR2 SFDVKD. The CDR3 has 17 amino acids. The CDR3: CATSDLARDRGQETQYF.

The V call is TRBV9, the J call TRBJ2-5; the TCRdb D gene call, TRBD2, has no DNA to confirm it. Germline V lookup: CDR1 SGDLS, CDR2 YYNGEE. This CDR3 comprises 16 residues. This CDR3 is CASSVGVAGGGETQYF.

This chain connects TRBV5-1 to TRBJ2-1; TCRdb indicates TRBD1, and absent DNA this call remains unverified. Per the germline V gene, CDR1 is SGHRS and CDR2 is YFSETQ. The CDR3 sequence is 16 residues long. CDR3 sequence reads: CASSSRPGGVDNEQFF.

The V call is TRBV6-5, the J call TRBJ2-3; the TCRdb call, TRBD2, lacks DNA for checking. CDR1 and CDR2 (germline): MNHEY, SVGAGI. The CDR3 has 16 amino acids. The CDR3: CASSSGLAGAVSTQYF.

This rearrangement joins TRBV24-1 to TRBJ2-5; TCRdb indicates TRBD1, and absent DNA this call remains unverified. Germline loops: CDR1 KGHDR, CDR2 SFDVKD. The CDR3 spans 15 residues. CDR3 residues: CATSPGTEIQETQYF.

V usage is TRBV3-1 and J usage is TRBJ2-3; no DNA is available, so the TRBD2 call from TCRdb remains unchecked. There are 15 residues in the CDR3. Germline V lookup: CDR1 LGHDT, CDR2 YNNKEL (reference sequence). This chain's CDR3 is CASSRTSGIGDTQYF.

The chain has TRBV29-1 and TRBJ1-1; absent DNA, TCRdb's TRBD1 call cannot be checked. Germline CDR1 reads SQVTM; CDR2 reads ANQGSEA. The CDR3 length is 14 residues. CDR3 sequence: CSVRAGTGVTEAFF.

The chain joins TRBV11-1 to TRBJ2-1; no DNA is available, so the TRBD2 call from TCRdb remains unchecked. This CDR3 is 16 amino acids long. CDR1 SGHAT and CDR2 FQDESV come from the germline V gene (reference sequence). The CDR3 region is CASSRAGTSAYNEQFF.

This rearrangement joins TRBV12-3 or TRBV12-4 to TRBJ2-5; TCRdb's D call of TRBD1 is untestable without DNA. The length of the CDR3 is 16 residues. The CDR3 spells CASFGVRGPTNETQYF.

This sequence joins TRBV12-3 or TRBV12-4 and TRBJ2-3; TCRdb calls TRBD1, which cannot be checked without DNA. CDR3 length equals 15 residues. The CDR3 region is CASSSSGTGTDTQYF.